The 29 T cell receptor beta chains below all came from one sample that was sequenced in a study of cytomegalovirus exposure and HLA in healthy donors. Primers for the PCR totalled 60 Vbeta and 13 Jbeta. The table came from immunoSEQ multiplex PCR; TCRdb's copy has only in-frame clones and leaves some out. The sample includes under 100,000 clones, approximately 70% of them seen just once. The sample comprised PBMCs. The receptors originated from a woman aged 45-60 years in good health and CMV-seropositive.

This clone showed up just a few times. The chain joins TRBV7-2 to TRBJ2-2; the D gene is possibly TRBD2 (5 bases). This CDR3 is 17 amino acids long. Trimming removed 1 base from V and 2 bases from J, with 14 bases in between. Germline V gene lookup returns CDR1 SGHTA and CDR2 FQGNSA. The CDR3 DNA follows: TGTGCCAGCAGCTTAGGTCCCCGGGGTGGAAACACCGGGGAGCTGTTTTTT. It yields the protein CASSLGPRGGNTGELFF.

The V call is TRBV28, the J call TRBJ1-2; 7 nucleotides line up with TRBD1. The CDR3 consists of 13 residues. Trimming took 8 bases from V and 4 from J; bases not matched to a gene: 7. Per the germline V gene, CDR1 is MDHEN and CDR2 is SYDVKM. Written as DNA, the CDR3 is TGTGCCAGCCGCTTGCCAGGGGGCTATGGCTACACCTTC. The encoded protein is CASRLPGGYGYTF.

The chain recombines TRBV18 with TRBJ1-4; D is unresolved. Germline-derived CDR1 and CDR2 are KGHSH and LQKENI. Between the trimmed V and J ends, which lost 5 bases and 0 bases, there was a span of 10 bases. The CDR3 spans 15 residues. The CDR3, as DNA: TGTGCCAGCTCAAAATCAGTTGCAACTAATGAAAAACTGTTTTTT. Protein: CASSKSVATNEKLFF.

The genes are TRBV5-6 and TRBJ2-3; TRBD1 aligns across 7 bases. The CDR3 is made up of 16 amino acids. V lost 2 bases, J lost 0 bases, and 6 bases stayed unmatched. The germline gives CDR1 SGHDT, CDR2 YYEEEE. The CDR3 DNA sequence: TGTGCCAGCAGCTTCGGGACAGATGCTAGCACAGATACGCAGTATTTT. Its translation is CASSFGTDASTDTQYF.

The chain joins TRBV15 to TRBJ1-2; no reliable D call. The CDR3 runs to 14 residues. The ends were cut back, 4 bases at V and 0 bases at J, with 9 bases in the middle. Germline CDR1 reads LNHNV; CDR2 reads YYDKDF (reference sequence). The CDR3 DNA reads as TGTGCCACCAGCATCCCCAGTACTAACTATGGCTACACCTTC. This gives the protein CATSIPSTNYGYTF.

The chain is built from TRBV5-5 and TRBJ2-7; 8 positions match TRBD2. With 7 bases clipped from V and 2 bases from J, the junction kept 8 bases outside the gene matches. Germline CDR1 is SGHKS and CDR2 is YYEKEE (reference sequence). CDR3 length: 14 amino acids. The CDR3 bases are TGTGCCAGCCCGAGGACTAGCAAGGCCTACGAGCAGTACTTC. The encoded protein is CASPRTSKAYEQYF.

A note on this clone: Its ends do not fully match the called genes, so a read error is possible. This chain joins TRBV5-8 and TRBJ1-2; D remains unclear. The CDR3 is 16 amino acids. Germline loops: CDR1 SGHTS, CDR2 YDEGEE. The CDR3 DNA follows: TGTGCCAGCAGATTGGGAGGTCTCACACTAACCTATGGCTACACCTTC. It specifies CASRLGGLTLTYGYTF.

The rearrangement joins TRBV7-6 to TRBJ1-3; 8 bases are shared with TRBD1. The V gene end was trimmed by 3 bases and the J gene end by 4 bases; junction bases not matched to a gene: 5. Per the germline V gene, CDR1 is SGHVS and CDR2 is FNYEAQ. This CDR3 has 15 residues. CDR3 DNA sequence: TGTGCCAGCAGCTTTGCCGGGACAGGAGGAAACACCATATATTTT. Its protein is CASSFAGTGGNTIYF.

V is TRBV10-3 and J is TRBJ1-5; 7 nucleotides line up with TRBD1. The V gene's germline CDR1 is ENHRY and CDR2 SYGVKD. The V and J ends lost 8 bases and 1 base, in that order; junction bases with no gene match: 5. This CDR3 comprises 14 residues. The CDR3 DNA is TGTGCCATCGGACAGGTAGGGAGCAATCAGCCCCAGCATTTT. Protein sequence: CAIGQVGSNQPQHF.

This chain connects TRBV4-1 to TRBJ2-7, with TRBD1 matching over 8 bases. Per the germline V gene, CDR1 is MGHRA and CDR2 is YSYEKL. After removal of 4 bases from V and 2 bases from J, the junction contained 4 bases not matched to a gene. The CDR3 loop spans 14 amino acids. The CDR3 bases are TGCGCCAGCAGCCCTCGACAGGGGACCTACGAGCAGTACTTC. It codes for CASSPRQGTYEQYF.

The chain uses TRBV7-2 and TRBJ1-1; no reliable D call. This CDR3 has 15 amino acids. The germline V and J ends were trimmed by 5 bases and 4 bases, with 17 bases remaining between them. CDR1 and CDR2 from the germline V gene are SGHTA and FQGNSA. This CDR3 reads CASSRRGGFSTEAFF. The DNA of the CDR3 is TGTGCCAGCAGCCGGAGAGGAGGGTTTAGCACTGAAGCTTTCTTT.

The chain couples TRBV29-1 to TRBJ1-5, with D perhaps TRBD1 (6 bases). V shed 6 bases and J shed 5 bases, with 17 bases lying between them. This CDR3 is 14 amino acids long. The germline V gene encodes CDR1 SQVTM and CDR2 ANQGSEA. As DNA, the CDR3 is TGCAGCGTCGTAACCGGGACAAAAGATCAGCCCCAGCATTTT. Its translation: CSVVTGTKDQPQHF. Together with reference TRBV29-1 and TRBJ1-5, the CDR3 gives the full variable domain: SAVISQKPSRDICQRGTSLTIQCQVDSQVTMMFWYRQQPGQSLTLIATANQGSEATYESGFVIDKFPISRPNLTFSTLTVSNMSPEDSSIYLCSVVTGTKDQPQHFGDGTRLSIL.

This chain uses TRBV5-4 with TRBJ1-2; the match to TRBD1 covers 8 bases. This CDR3 has 13 residues. V was pared by 4 bases and J by 7 bases, with 6 bases of the junction left unmatched. Germline loops: CDR1 SGHNT, CDR2 YYREEE (reference sequence). CDR3 residues: CASSQTGVGGYTF. CDR3 DNA: TGTGCCAGCAGCCAGACAGGGGTTGGTGGCTACACCTTC.

Only a few counts were recorded for this clone. The chain employs TRBV7-3 and TRBJ1-5, with D uncertain. Germline V gene lookup returns CDR1 SGHTA and CDR2 FQGTGA. The CDR3 runs 13 residues. Trimming took 1 base from V and 7 from J, leaving 8 bases between them. The CDR3 coding sequence is TGTGCCAGCAGCTTAAGTCCCGGGCAGCCCCAGCATTTT. Translating it yields CASSLSPGQPQHF.

The V and J genes are TRBV19 and TRBJ2-1, with TRBD2 identical over 10 bases. CDR3 size: 16 residues. V lost 7 bases, J lost 6 bases, and 12 bases stayed unmatched. The V gene's germline CDR1 is LNHDA and CDR2 SQIVND (reference sequence). The CDR3 sequence: CASTPIGAGGPNEQFF. In DNA form, the CDR3 reads TGTGCCAGTACCCCGATCGGAGCGGGAGGGCCCAATGAGCAGTTCTTC. Filled out from reference TRBV19 and TRBJ2-1, the complete variable domain reads DGGITQSPKYLFRKEGQNVTLSCEQNLNHDAMYWYRQDPGQGLRLIYYSQIVNDFQKGDIAEGYSVSREKKESFPLTVTSAQKNPTAFYLCASTPIGAGGPNEQFFGPGTRLTVL.

The chain carries TRBV5-1 and TRBJ1-1; 7 nucleotides align to TRBD1. V gave up 6 bases and J gave up 0 bases; unmatched junction bases: 5. Germline assignment: CDR1 SGHRS and CDR2 YFSETQ. This CDR3 is built from 14 residues. Here the CDR3 reads CASKGQSMNTEAFF. The CDR3, as DNA: TGCGCCAGCAAGGGACAGAGCATGAACACTGAAGCTTTCTTT. Drawing the rest from reference TRBV5-1 and TRBJ1-1, the complete variable domain is KAGVTQTPRYLIKTRGQQVTLSCSPISGHRSVSWYQQTPGQGLQFLFEYFSETQRNKGNFPGRFSGRQFSNSRSEMNVSTLELGDSALYLCASKGQSMNTEAFFGQGTRLTVV.

A word on this clone: A read error may produce the germline difference seen at one junction end. V usage is TRBV18 and J usage is TRBJ2-1, with D possibly matching TRBD1 (6 bases). The V gene's germline CDR1 is KGHSH and CDR2 LQKENI. The length of the CDR3 is 15 residues. CDR3 protein: CASGRGQGYGNEQFF. In DNA form, the CDR3 reads TGTGCCAGCGGCCGGGGACAAGGGTACGGAAATGAACAGTTCTTC.

V gene TRBV28 combines with J gene TRBJ1-5; D unclear. Trimming stripped 3 bases from V and 7 bases from J, with 13 bases between. This CDR3 spans 14 amino acids. Germline V gene lookup returns CDR1 MDHEN and CDR2 SYDVKM. The CDR3 is CASSLEQYLQPQHF. CDR3 bases: TGTGCCAGCAGTTTGGAACAGTACCTCCAGCCCCAGCATTTT.

This chain connects TRBV19 to TRBJ2-2, with 12 bases lining up with TRBD2. Trimming cost V 4 bases and J 6 bases; bases outside gene matches: 9. Germline V gives CDR1 LNHDA, CDR2 SQIVND (reference sequence). This CDR3 region has 17 residues. The CDR3 here is CASSNGLLAGGAGELFF. DNA of the CDR3: TGTGCCAGTAGTAATGGTTTACTAGCGGGAGGAGCCGGGGAGCTGTTTTTT.

The chain links TRBV2 to TRBJ2-3; D possibly corresponds to TRBD2 (5 bases). This CDR3 contains 14 residues. V was shortened by 4 bases and J by 0 bases, with 8 bases between the two germline ends. Germline V gives CDR1 SNHLY, CDR2 FYNNEI. For the CDR3, the DNA is TGTGCCAGCAGTGTCGGCGGGAGCACAGATACGCAGTATTTT. This translates into CASSVGGSTDTQYF.

The chain links TRBV6-1 to TRBJ1-5; 8 positions agree with TRBD1. V lost 6 bases, J lost 7 bases, and 11 bases stayed unmatched. CDR1 and CDR2 (germline): MNHNS, SASEGT. CDR3 size: 15 residues. CDR3 residues: CASRGGRGRNQPQHF. The CDR3, as DNA: TGTGCCAGCAGGGGGGGCAGGGGGCGAAACCAGCCCCAGCATTTT.

V and J are TRBV18 and TRBJ2-7; 10 nucleotides line up with TRBD1. Germline V gives CDR1 KGHSH, CDR2 LQKENI. The CDR3 has 13 residues. J was trimmed by 9 bases and V by 5 bases; bases with no gene match: 7. The CDR3 nucleotides are TGTGCCAGCTCAACGGACAGGGGGACTGGGCAGTACTTC. Its protein is CASSTDRGTGQYF. The variable domain in full, with the rest retrieved from reference TRBV18 and TRBJ2-7, is NAGVMQNPRHLVRRRGQEARLRCSPMKGHSHVYWYRQLPEEGLKFMVYLQKENIIDESGMPKERFSAEFPKEGPSILRIQQVVRGDSAAYFCASSTDRGTGQYFGPGTRLTVT.

The V call is TRBV10-1, the J call TRBJ2-2, with D perhaps matching TRBD2 (5 bases). The V end lost 3 bases, the J end lost 8 bases, and 7 bases lay between the germline ends. Germline-derived CDR1 and CDR2 are WNHNN and SYGVQD (reference sequence). CDR3 size: 12 residues. CDR3 nucleotides: TGCGCCAGCAGTGATCCGGGGGGGGAGCTGTTTTTT. The encoded protein is CASSDPGGELFF.

The genes are TRBV19 and TRBJ1-2; no clear D. Looked up from germline, CDR1 is LNHDA and CDR2 is SQIVND (reference sequence). This CDR3 contains 15 residues. V was shortened by 5 bases and J by 3 bases, with 16 bases between the two germline ends. Here the CDR3 DNA reads TGTGCCAGTAGTTTGAGGGCCGGTCAAGACTATGGCTACACCTTC. Translated: CASSLRAGQDYGYTF.

The rearrangement uses TRBV29-1 and TRBJ2-1; TRBD2 matches 12 bases. The CDR3 spans 14 residues. V shed 7 bases, J shed 6 bases, and the junction held 7 bases outside the gene matches. Germline V gene lookup returns CDR1 SQVTM and CDR2 ANQGSEA. CDR3 coding DNA: TGCAGCGCACTACCGGGACTAGCGGGCAATGAGCAGTTCTTC. Its translation is CSALPGLAGNEQFF.

The rearrangement joins TRBV6-1 to TRBJ2-3; 7 bases are a match to TRBD1. The V gene's germline CDR1 is MNHNS and CDR2 SASEGT. This CDR3 spans 16 amino acids. The junction had 7 bases not matched to a gene; V was cut back by 0 bases and J by 4 bases. The CDR3 coding sequence is TGTGCCAGCAGTGAAGCGCAGGGGGATGGCGCAGATACGCAGTATTTT. Amino acids: CASSEAQGDGADTQYF.

This clone was counted a few times. V usage is TRBV19 and J usage is TRBJ2-3; 7 nucleotides agree with TRBD1. The CDR3 sequence is 13 residues long. Germline CDR1 and CDR2: LNHDA and SQIVND (reference sequence). The junction had 10 bases not matched to a gene; V was cut back by 6 bases and J by 10 bases. The CDR3 spells CASSGTDVLPQYF. In DNA, the CDR3 is TGTGCCAGTAGCGGGACAGATGTACTACCGCAGTATTTT.

This chain links TRBV13 with TRBJ2-1, with a weak D call TRBD2 (6 bases). Germline CDR1 reads PRHDT; CDR2 reads FYEKMQ (reference sequence). The CDR3 contains 14 residues. V was clipped by 4 bases and J by 8 bases, with 15 bases between them. Here the CDR3 reads CASSSETRRYEQFF. As DNA, the CDR3 is TGTGCCAGCAGCTCAGAGACTAGGAGGTATGAGCAGTTCTTC.

Only a few counts were recorded for this clone. The chain uses TRBV11-3 and TRBJ2-2; 13 bases agree with TRBD2. CDR3 length: 17 amino acids. After removal of 5 bases from V and 3 bases from J, the junction contained 6 bases not matched to a gene. Germline CDR1 SGHNT, CDR2 YENEEA. The CDR3, as DNA: TGTGCCAGCAGCCTAGCGACTAGCGGGAGGTACACCGGGGAGCTGTTTTTT. This encodes CASSLATSGRYTGELFF.